The 4 T cell receptor beta chains in this list originate from one sample, sequenced in a study of blood T cell repertoires in COVID-19. The method was immunoSEQ multiplex PCR; TCRdb's version includes in-frame clones alone and lacks a portion of them. The sample holds over 250,000 clones, 88% seen once. Sequencing input: PBMCs or T cells enriched from blood (not recorded which). Every receptor here comes from an older woman in a cohort exposed to, infected with or recovered from COVID-19 (not recorded which).

The CDR3 spells CASSVTGGTEAFF. Here the CDR3 DNA reads TGTGCCAGCAGTGTTACAGGGGGCACTGAAGCTTTCTTT. This chain uses TRBV6-4 with TRBJ1-1; 8 bases agree with TRBD1. The CDR3 runs 13 residues. The trim removed 4 bases at V and 4 bases at J, leaving 2 bases unmatched. Germline V gives CDR1 MRHNA, CDR2 SNTAGT.

This clone showed up just a few times. V is TRBV5-6 and J is TRBJ1-1, with D possibly TRBD1 on 5 matching bases. This CDR3 region has 16 residues. Between the trimmed V and J ends, which lost 4 bases and 0 bases, there was a span of 16 bases. The germline V gene has CDR1 SGHDT and CDR2 YYEEEE. As DNA, the CDR3 is TGTGCCAGCAGCCCGCAACTGGGGGGGGTGAACACTGAAGCTTTCTTT. Translated: CASSPQLGGVNTEAFF. Together with reference TRBV5-6 and TRBJ1-1, the CDR3 gives the full variable domain: DAGVTQSPTHLIKTRGQQVTLRCSPKSGHDTVSWYQQALGQGPQFIFQYYEEEERQRGNFPDRFSGHQFPNYSSELNVNALLLGDSALYLCASSPQLGGVNTEAFFGQGTRLTVV.

The DNA of the CDR3 is TGTGCCAGCGGTGGGGGGGGTACTGAAGCTTTCTTT. Encoded protein: CASGGGGTEAFF. The chain links TRBV12-3 or TRBV12-4 to TRBJ1-1, with D possibly being TRBD1 (5 bases). V lost 8 bases, J lost 5 bases, and 12 bases lay in between. The CDR3 has 12 residues.

The chain combines TRBV18 with TRBJ1-5, with D perhaps TRBD1 (6 bases). The germline V and J ends were trimmed by 4 bases and 3 bases, with 13 bases remaining between them. CDR1 is KGHSH and CDR2 is LQKENI in the germline V gene. The CDR3 is 15 residues long. CDR3 amino acids: CASSLPGQHNQPQHF. For the CDR3, the DNA is TGTGCCAGCTCACTGCCGGGACAACACAATCAGCCCCAGCATTTT.